A selection of T cell receptor beta chains follows, all from one sample in a study of T cells in Graves' hyperthyroidism and ophthalmopathy. TCRdb fed the multiplex PCR reads into MiXCR, producing one record per CDR3 protein. The table has about 700,000 distinct CDR3 sequences, 12% to 15% seen once. The sequencing input was blood. The receptors originated from a woman aged 18-30 years with Graves' hyperthyroidism. Each CDR3 is given with its conserved first and last residue. D genes are given only for firm matches. Clone size, where shown, is once, few, many, or a class for clones that have expanded.

cdr3_nt cdr3_aa d_call v_call clone_size j_call cdr3_length
TGTGCCAGCAGTCCCCTTCTTAAGGGGATCCAGTACTTC CASSPLLKGIQYF NA TRBV2 few TRBJ2-5 13
TGTGCCAGCAGCTTAATGGGTAGGCAGGGGCCATACAATGAGCAGTTCTTC CASSLMGRQGPYNEQFF NA TRBV7-2 NA TRBJ2-1 17
TGTGCCAGCAGCTCAGGGCGGCGAGGGGCCAACGTCCTGACTTTC CASSSGRRGANVLTF NA TRBV7-3 few TRBJ2-6 15
TGTGCCAGCAGCTTAGGGACCTACAATGAGCAGTTCTTC CASSLGTYNEQFF NA TRBV11-2 many TRBJ2-1 13
TGTGCCATCAGTGAGTCCTGGGGGACTAGCTCCTACGAGCAGTACTTC CAISESWGTSSYEQYF TRBD2 TRBV10-3 NA TRBJ2-7 16
TGTGCCAGCAGTTTATTAAGGACCGGGACTAGCCTTAACGAGCAGTACTTC CASSLLRTGTSLNEQYF TRBD2 TRBV27 many TRBJ2-7 17
TGTGCCAGCTCACCGGACCAATCGATTCGGCCCCAGCATTTT CASSPDQSIRPQHF NA TRBV18 many TRBJ1-5 14
TGTGCCAGCAGCCAACGACTAGCGGGAGAAGGAGATACGCAGTATTTT CASSQRLAGEGDTQYF TRBD2 TRBV4-2 few TRBJ2-3 16
TGCAGCGTTGTAGGCTACGAGCAGTACTTC CSVVGYEQYF NA TRBV29-1 NA TRBJ2-7 10
TGTGCTAGCAGCCAAAATGGGGGAACCGGGGAGCTGTTTTTT CASSQNGGTGELFF NA TRBV7-7 NA TRBJ2-2 14
TGTGCCAGCAGCTGGAGACTAGCGGGAGGTAAACTGGGCGAGACCCAGTACTTC CASSWRLAGGKLGETQYF TRBD2 TRBV13 many TRBJ2-5 18
TGTGCCAGCAGTAACAACAGGGTTGCAACTGAAGCTTTCTTT CASSNNRVATEAFF NA TRBV12-3/TRBV12-4 many TRBJ1-1 14
TGTGCCAGCACCCCCTTCGGGGGAACTAGCACAGATACGCAGTATTTT CASTPFGGTSTDTQYF NA TRBV3-1 NA TRBJ2-3 16
TGTGCCACCCAATTAGCGGGAGGGGGCTACGAGCAGTACTTC CATQLAGGGYEQYF TRBD2 TRBV10-3 many TRBJ2-7 14
TGCAGTGCTAGAGACGACGGACCTGCTAATCAGCCCCAGCATTTT CSARDDGPANQPQHF NA TRBV20-1 many TRBJ1-5 15